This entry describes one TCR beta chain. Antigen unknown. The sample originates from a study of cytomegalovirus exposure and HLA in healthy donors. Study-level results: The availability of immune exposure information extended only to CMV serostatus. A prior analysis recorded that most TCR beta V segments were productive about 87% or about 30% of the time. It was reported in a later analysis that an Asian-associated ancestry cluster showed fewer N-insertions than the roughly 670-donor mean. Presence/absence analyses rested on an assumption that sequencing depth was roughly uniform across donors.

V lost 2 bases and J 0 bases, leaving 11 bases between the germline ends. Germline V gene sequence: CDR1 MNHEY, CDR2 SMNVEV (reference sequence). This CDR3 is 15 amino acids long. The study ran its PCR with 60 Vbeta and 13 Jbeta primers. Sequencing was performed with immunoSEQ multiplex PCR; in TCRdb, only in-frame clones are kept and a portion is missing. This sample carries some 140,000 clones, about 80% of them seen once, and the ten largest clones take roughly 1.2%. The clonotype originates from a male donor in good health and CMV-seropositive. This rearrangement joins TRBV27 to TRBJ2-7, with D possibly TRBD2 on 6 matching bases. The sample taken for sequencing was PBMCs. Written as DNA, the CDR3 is TGTGCCAGCAGTTTAGAGGCGGGGTCCTCCTACGAGCAGTACTTC. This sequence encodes CASSLEAGSSYEQYF.